The 27 T cell receptor beta chains below come from one sample, sequenced in a study of T cell responses to AZD1222 COVID-19 vaccine. TCRdb's table, derived via immunoSEQ multiplex PCR, lists solely in-frame clones and lacks some. The sample holds approximately 46,000 clones, over 65% seen once. Source: peripheral blood, taken on day 0 of AZD1222 vaccination. All receptors derive from an adult in good health.

This clone was seen more than once but under ten times. The gene calls are TRBV11-3 and TRBJ1-5; 8 bases are shared with TRBD1. CDR1 and CDR2 from the germline V gene are SGHNT and YENEEA. The junction had 3 bases not matched to a gene; V was cut back by 8 bases and J by 3 bases. The length of the CDR3 is 13 residues. CDR3 amino acids: CASSDRDNQPQHF. The DNA of the CDR3 is TGTGCCAGCTCGGACAGGGACAATCAGCCCCAGCATTTT.

This chain joins TRBV4-1 and TRBJ1-5; 7 bases map to TRBD1. The trim removed 0 bases at V and 10 bases at J, leaving 12 bases unmatched. Looked up from germline, CDR1 is MGHRA and CDR2 is YSYEKL. The CDR3 runs 16 residues. The CDR3 spells CASSQELDRPTSPQHF. CDR3 bases: TGCGCCAGCAGCCAAGAATTGGACAGGCCTACCAGCCCCCAGCATTTT.

This chain uses TRBV5-1 with TRBJ1-6, with 10 bases identical to TRBD1. V gave up 4 bases and J gave up 5 bases; unmatched junction bases: 3. This CDR3 comprises 15 residues. The germline V gene has CDR1 SGHRS and CDR2 YFSETQ. The CDR3 DNA reads as TGCGCCAGCAGCCGTGGGACAGGGGATAATTCACCCCTCCACTTT. It specifies CASSRGTGDNSPLHF. The full variable domain, rest sourced from reference TRBV5-1 and TRBJ1-6, is KAGVTQTPRYLIKTRGQQVTLSCSPISGHRSVSWYQQTPGQGLQFLFEYFSETQRNKGNFPGRFSGRQFSNSRSEMNVSTLELGDSALYLCASSRGTGDNSPLHFGNGTRLTVT.

The rearrangement uses TRBV5-1 and TRBJ1-2, with no clear D. Germline CDR1 is SGHRS and CDR2 is YFSETQ. The CDR3 totals 15 residues. Trimming removed 0 bases from V and 4 bases from J, with 13 bases in between. This CDR3 reads CASSLDGSHVYGYTF. CDR3 in DNA: TGCGCCAGCAGCTTGGATGGCAGCCATGTCTATGGCTACACCTTC. The variable domain in full, completed from reference TRBV5-1 and TRBJ1-2, reads KAGVTQTPRYLIKTRGQQVTLSCSPISGHRSVSWYQQTPGQGLQFLFEYFSETQRNKGNFPGRFSGRQFSNSRSEMNVSTLELGDSALYLCASSLDGSHVYGYTFGSGTRLTVV.

This chain links TRBV10-3 with TRBJ1-1, with D unresolved. The germline CDR1 and CDR2 sequences are ENHRY and SYGVKD. V was cut by 10 bases and J by 1 base, with 7 bases left in between. The CDR3 contains 11 residues. CDR3 in DNA: TGTGCCACTACGGGGAACACTGAAGCTTTCTTT. Protein sequence: CATTGNTEAFF.

Concerning this clone: Germline and junction disagree at one end, which may indicate a read error. V gene TRBV19 combines with J gene TRBJ1-5, with no clear D. Germline-derived CDR1 and CDR2 are LNHDA and SQIVND (reference sequence). This CDR3 has 14 residues. Here the CDR3 reads CASSIGSDNQPQHF. The CDR3, as DNA: TGTGCCAGTAGCATAGGGTCAGACAATCAGCCCCAGCATTTT.

The rearrangement joins TRBV6-6 to TRBJ1-3; D may be TRBD1 (6 bases). The CDR3 spans 14 residues. The germline V gene encodes CDR1 MNHNY and CDR2 SVGAGI (reference sequence). Trimming left V 7 bases short and J 1 base short, with 11 bases between. The CDR3 region is CASTLGQSGNTIYF. The CDR3 DNA reads as TGTGCCAGCACCCTAGGACAGTCTGGAAACACCATATATTTT.

This chain uses TRBV12-3 or TRBV12-4 with TRBJ2-2; the D is unclear. CDR3 length equals 13 residues. V lost 6 bases and J lost 4, with 9 bases in between. The CDR3, as DNA: TGTGCCAGCAGAAGGCCGTTCACCGGGGAGCTGTTTTTT. It specifies CASRRPFTGELFF.

V usage is TRBV18 and J usage is TRBJ2-7; 11 nucleotides line up with TRBD1. Trimming took 6 bases from V and 3 from J; bases not matched to a gene: 13. The CDR3 sequence is 17 residues long. CDR1 is KGHSH, CDR2 LQKENI, per germline. The CDR3 nucleotides read TGTGCCAGCTCCCTCGGACAGGGGGCGGTGGAGCACTACGAGCAGTACTTC. It codes for CASSLGQGAVEHYEQYF.

This clone was counted only a few times. V is TRBV19 and J is TRBJ1-2, with D unclear. Between the trimmed V and J ends, which lost 3 bases and 8 bases, there was a span of 10 bases. CDR3 length equals 12 residues. Germline V gene data show CDR1 as LNHDA and CDR2 as SQIVND (reference sequence). The CDR3 is CASSIGPGGYTF. As DNA, the CDR3 is TGTGCCAGTAGTATTGGGCCTGGGGGCTACACCTTC.

This clone was seen a handful of times. This chain joins TRBV18 and TRBJ2-3, with no clear D. Between the trimmed V and J ends, which lost 2 bases and 3 bases, there was a span of 3 bases. CDR1 is KGHSH, CDR2 LQKENI, per germline. This CDR3 region has 12 residues. In nucleotides, the CDR3 is TGTGCCAGCTCACCAGAGACAGATACGCAGTATTTT. Translation gives CASSPETDTQYF. Combining the CDR3 with reference TRBV18 and TRBJ2-3 gives the whole variable domain NAGVMQNPRHLVRRRGQEARLRCSPMKGHSHVYWYRQLPEEGLKFMVYLQKENIIDESGMPKERFSAEFPKEGPSILRIQQVVRGDSAAYFCASSPETDTQYFGPGTRLTVL.

J is TRBJ1-3 and V is TRBV2, with D unresolved. Germline V gives CDR1 SNHLY, CDR2 FYNNEI. V lost 3 bases, J lost 4 bases, and 7 bases lay in between. The CDR3 spans 13 residues. In nucleotides, the CDR3 is TGTGCCAGCAGTGATGGAAAGGGAAACACCATATATTTT. Its translation: CASSDGKGNTIYF.

This chain connects TRBV28 to TRBJ2-7, with 7 bases fitting TRBD1. Germline CDR1 is MDHEN and CDR2 is SYDVKM. Trimming cost V 5 bases and J 9 bases; bases outside gene matches: 16. This CDR3 comprises 15 residues. CDR3 sequence reads: CASSVRDRKYTGQYV. The DNA for the CDR3 is TGTGCCAGCAGTGTCCGGGACAGAAAATATACAGGGCAGTACGTC.

The chain has TRBV19 and TRBJ1-1; the D gene is possibly TRBD1 (5 bases). The CDR3 runs 14 residues. Germline V gene sequence: CDR1 LNHDA, CDR2 SQIVND (reference sequence). Trimming removed 0 bases from V and 7 bases from J, with 12 bases in between. The CDR3 DNA sequence: TGTGCCAGTAGTATAGAAAACAGGAACTTTGAAGCTTTCTTT. Protein product: CASSIENRNFEAFF.

J is TRBJ1-2 and V is TRBV5-1; D ambiguous. The germline V and J ends were trimmed by 0 bases and 4 bases, with 10 bases remaining between them. This CDR3 spans 14 amino acids. The germline gives CDR1 SGHRS, CDR2 YFSETQ. CDR3 sequence (DNA): TGCGCCAGCAGCTTGGACCGGGAGTCCTATGGCTACACCTTC. Its protein product is CASSLDRESYGYTF.

In this sample, this clone turned up once. This rearrangement joins TRBV20-1 to TRBJ1-2, with D possibly TRBD1 on 5 matching bases. Looked up from germline, CDR1 is DFQATT and CDR2 is SNEGSKA (reference sequence). The CDR3 runs 10 residues. The CDR3 DNA reads TGCATTGGAAAAGGGGATATGTACACCTTC. Encoded protein: CIGKGDMYTF.

The CDR3 loop is CASSLGGRSPYNEQFF. CDR3 coding DNA: TGTGCCAGCAGCTTAGGGGGCAGGAGCCCCTACAATGAGCAGTTCTTC. This chain uses TRBV11-2 with TRBJ2-1; D is perhaps TRBD1 (5 bases). Looked up from germline, CDR1 is SGHAT and CDR2 is FQNNGV. The CDR3 consists of 16 residues. The V end was cut by 1 base, the J end by 2 bases, with 12 bases between.

The chain joins TRBV7-9 to TRBJ2-7, with D hard to call. The CDR3 has 12 residues. Germline V CDR1 and CDR2: SEHNR, FQNEAQ (reference sequence). V lost 7 bases and J lost 6, with 13 bases in between. Written as DNA, the CDR3 is TGTGCCAGCACCGACGGCTTTTCCGAGCAGTACTTC. Protein product: CASTDGFSEQYF.

The rearrangement uses TRBV6-4 and TRBJ2-2, with TRBD1 matching 8 bases. In germline, CDR1 is MRHNA, CDR2 SNTAGT. Trimming removed 0 bases from V and 3 bases from J; junction bases left unmatched: 15. CDR3 length: 20 amino acids. CDR3 DNA: TGTGCCAGCAGTGACTCGAAGGCAAAGAACAGGGGGACCGACACCGGGGAGCTGTTTTTT. It specifies CASSDSKAKNRGTDTGELFF.

This chain uses TRBV19 with TRBJ2-6; TRBD1 agrees at 12 bases. The CDR3 spans 16 residues. Per the germline V gene, CDR1 is LNHDA and CDR2 is SQIVND (reference sequence). J was trimmed by 0 bases and V by 8 bases; bases with no gene match: 2. The CDR3 loop is CASSGQGASGANVLTF. Here the CDR3 DNA reads TGTGCCAGTTCGGGACAGGGGGCCTCTGGGGCCAACGTCCTGACTTTC.

The chain uses TRBV6-5 and TRBJ1-1; D gene unclear. This CDR3 contains 11 residues. Between the trimmed V and J ends, which lost 4 bases and 3 bases, there was a span of 3 bases. Looked up from germline, CDR1 is MNHEY and CDR2 is SVGAGI. The CDR3 DNA is TGTGCCAGCAGTTCGGACACTGAAGCTTTCTTT. Translated: CASSSDTEAFF.

The chain couples TRBV6-5 to TRBJ2-3; 7 bases line up with TRBD2. From germline, CDR1 is MNHEY and CDR2 SVGAGI. This CDR3 is built from 13 residues. Trimming removed 7 bases from V and 7 bases from J; junction bases left unmatched: 8. CDR3 loop: CASKELASNTQYF. The CDR3 DNA reads TGTGCCAGCAAGGAACTAGCGTCCAATACGCAGTATTTT.

The chain carries TRBV28 and TRBJ2-7; 10 bases are a match to TRBD2. Germline V gives CDR1 MDHEN, CDR2 SYDVKM. This CDR3 is built from 15 residues. The junction had 9 bases not matched to a gene; V was cut back by 6 bases and J by 4 bases. The CDR3 protein is CASSSRTSGTYEQYF. For the CDR3, the DNA is TGTGCCAGCAGCTCACGGACTAGCGGCACGTACGAGCAGTACTTC.

This clone has only one observation. The chain couples TRBV3-1 (or the pseudogene TRBV3-2) to TRBJ2-1, with D unclear. Germline V gene lookup returns CDR1 LGHDT and CDR2 YNNKEL (reference sequence). V lost 4 bases and J lost 7, with 8 bases in between. This CDR3 spans 12 amino acids. In DNA, the CDR3 is TGTGCCAGCAGCCTCGAGAAAAATGAGCAGTTCTTC. Translation gives CASSLEKNEQFF.

The chain combines TRBV23-1 with TRBJ2-1, with D perhaps matching TRBD1 (5 bases). TRBV23-1 is an ORF; its function is uncertain. This CDR3 is 19 amino acids long. Trimming took off 2 bases at V and 3 bases at J, with 23 bases between the two ends. CDR3 in DNA: TGCGCCAGCAGTCAAGTCCCCCCCCACATCCTAGGGGTCTACAATGAGCAGTTCTTC. Translating it yields CASSQVPPHILGVYNEQFF.

The chain links TRBV10-2 to TRBJ2-1; TRBD2 matches 9 bases. V shed 5 bases, J shed 8 bases, and the junction held 10 bases outside the gene matches. This CDR3 is 15 amino acids long. The germline V gene has CDR1 WSHSY and CDR2 SAAADI. The CDR3 is CASSSGGPTVDEQFF. The CDR3 nucleotides read TGCGCCAGCAGTAGCGGGGGGCCGACGGTCGATGAGCAGTTCTTC.

The chain has TRBV15 and TRBJ1-1; 9 bases are shared with TRBD1. The germline gives CDR1 LNHNV, CDR2 YYDKDF (reference sequence). The ends lost 0 bases at V and 8 bases at J; junction bases unmatched: 10. CDR3 size: 16 residues. Here the CDR3 reads CATSRDGLGQGKEAFF. The CDR3 DNA reads as TGTGCCACCAGCAGAGATGGGTTGGGACAGGGAAAAGAAGCTTTCTTT. Together with reference TRBV15 and TRBJ1-1, the CDR3 gives the full variable domain: DAMVIQNPRYQVTQFGKPVTLSCSQTLNHNVMYWYQQKSSQAPKLLFHYYDKDFNNEADTPDNFQSRRPNTSFCFLDIRSPGLGDTAMYLCATSRDGLGQGKEAFFGQGTRLTVV.